This passage covers 11 T cell receptor beta chains from one sample sequenced in a study of blood T cell repertoires in COVID-19. Sequencing used immunoSEQ multiplex PCR; TCRdb keeps in-frame clones, though not all of them. The data show 130,000 to 150,000 clones, roughly 84% seen once. The sequenced sample consisted of peripheral blood. Receptors originate from a human donor in a cohort sampled during active COVID-19.

The rearrangement joins TRBV5-8 to TRBJ2-4; tentative D call: TRBD1 (6 bases). Trimming removed 0 bases at V and 7 bases at J, with 8 bases between. The CDR3 is 13 amino acids. CDR1 is SGHTS and CDR2 is YDEGEE in the germline V gene. DNA of the CDR3: TGTGCCAGCAGCTTGGGCCAGGGGAACATTCAGTACTTC. Amino acids: CASSLGQGNIQYF.

This sequence joins TRBV27 and TRBJ2-1; no clear D. Germline values: CDR1 MNHEY, CDR2 SMNVEV (reference sequence). This CDR3 has 13 residues. Trimming removed 0 bases at V and 5 bases at J, with 5 bases between. DNA for the CDR3: TGTGCCAGCAGTTTATCGGCCAACAATGAGCAGTTCTTC. Translated: CASSLSANNEQFF.

The rearrangement joins TRBV7-8 to TRBJ2-5; a possible D gene is TRBD2 (5 bases). Germline values: CDR1 SGHVS, CDR2 FQNEAQ. V was pared by 5 bases and J by 5 bases, with 12 bases between. The CDR3 is made up of 13 amino acids. The DNA of the CDR3 is TGTGCCAGCAGCGTGGACCGAGGGGAGACCCAGTACTTC. It is translated as CASSVDRGETQYF. The full variable domain, with the rest looked up from reference TRBV7-8 and TRBJ2-5, is GAGVSQSPRYKVAKRGQDVALRCDPISGHVSLFWYQQALGQGPEFLTYFQNEAQLDKSGLPSDRFFAERPEGSVSTLKIQRTQQEDSAVYLCASSVDRGETQYFGPGTRLLVL.

The chain uses TRBV7-2 and TRBJ2-3, with TRBD2 matching over 11 bases. With 4 bases clipped from V and 2 bases from J, the junction kept 8 bases outside the gene matches. Per germline, CDR1 SGHTA and CDR2 FQGNSA. The CDR3 is made up of 17 amino acids. In DNA form, the CDR3 reads TGTGCCAGCAGCTCCGTCCGACTAGCGGGAACCACAGATACGCAGTATTTT. Its protein is CASSSVRLAGTTDTQYF.

The CDR3 nucleotides are TGCGCCAGCAGCGGTTCGACAGGGGGCGCGAGTGGCTACACCTTC. Translation: CASSGSTGGASGYTF. The chain recombines TRBV5-1 with TRBJ1-2, with 10 bases fitting TRBD1. Trimming cost V 4 bases and J 7 bases; bases outside gene matches: 10. Germline V gene sequence: CDR1 SGHRS, CDR2 YFSETQ. The CDR3 has 15 residues.

The chain combines TRBV2 with TRBJ2-1; the D is unclear. CDR1 and CDR2 from the germline V gene are SNHLY and FYNNEI. CDR3 length equals 11 residues. V was cut by 4 bases and J by 7 bases, with 5 bases left in between. CDR3 nucleotide sequence: TGTGCCAGCAGTGTTCATAATGAGCAGTTCTTC. This gives the protein CASSVHNEQFF.

The J gene is TRBJ2-6, the V gene TRBV6-6; 7 bases fit TRBD1. Germline V gene sequence: CDR1 MNHNY, CDR2 SVGAGI (reference sequence). The V segment lost 5 bases and the J segment 4 bases; nucleotides outside the gene matches: 11. The CDR3 spans 17 residues. The CDR3: CASSLENRGSGANVLTF. Here the CDR3 DNA reads TGTGCCAGCAGTCTAGAAAACAGGGGTAGCGGGGCCAACGTCCTGACTTTC.

This sequence joins TRBV2 and TRBJ1-2, with D perhaps matching TRBD1 (6 bases). V lost 3 bases and J 6 bases, leaving 17 bases between the germline ends. This CDR3 has 15 amino acids. Germline V gene sequence: CDR1 SNHLY, CDR2 FYNNEI. CDR3 sequence (DNA): TGTGCCAGCAGTGATCGGACAGCTGGGCGGAATGGCTACACCTTC. As protein: CASSDRTAGRNGYTF. Using reference TRBV2 and TRBJ1-2 for the parts outside the CDR3, the full variable domain is EPEVTQTPSHQVTQMGQEVILRCVPISNHLYFYWYRQILGQKVEFLVSFYNNEISEKSEIFDDQFSVERPDGSNFTLKIRSTKLEDSAMYFCASSDRTAGRNGYTFGSGTRLTVV.

The chain joins TRBV28 to TRBJ2-7, with TRBD1 matching 8 bases. Germline loops: CDR1 MDHEN, CDR2 SYDVKM. Germline trimming cut 6 bases from V and 7 bases from J; bases unmatched to any gene: 14. The CDR3 runs 15 residues. CDR3 in DNA: TGTGCCAGCAGCTTTCGCGGACAGGGAACGGGTGAGCAGTACTTC. Its protein is CASSFRGQGTGEQYF.

The rearrangement links TRBV6-6 to TRBJ2-4, with D perhaps matching TRBD2 (6 bases). The germline V gene has CDR1 MNHNY and CDR2 SVGAGI (reference sequence). The CDR3 length is 15 residues. The V and J ends lost 8 bases and 4 bases respectively, with 18 bases between them. CDR3 in DNA: TGTGCCAGCGGGAATTGGAGGGATGCGAAAAACATTCAGTACTTC. Residues: CASGNWRDAKNIQYF.

This rearrangement joins TRBV5-1 to TRBJ2-3, with 10 bases fitting TRBD2. V was clipped by 0 bases and J by 2 bases; unmatched bases: 6. The germline CDR1 and CDR2 sequences are SGHRS and YFSETQ. The CDR3 length is 17 residues. The CDR3 sequence: CASSLDPSGSPTDTQYF. CDR3 bases: TGCGCCAGCAGCTTGGACCCTAGCGGGAGCCCCACAGATACGCAGTATTTT.